These T cell receptor beta chains were read from a single sample in a study of T cell responses to AZD1222 COVID-19 vaccine. Profiled with immunoSEQ multiplex PCR; TCRdb holds only in-frame clones, not every one. Here the sample spans approximately 89,000 clones, 92% being singletons. Source: peripheral blood, taken on day 0 of AZD1222 vaccination. Every receptor here comes from an adult in good health. Both conserved end residues are part of each CDR3. Each record gives: J gene, clone size, D gene, V gene, CDR3 DNA, CDR3 protein. A D gene is named only where the DNA matches it firmly. Clone size is shown for a subset of rows, as once, few, many or a class of expanded clone.

J gene: TRBJ2-7; clone size: .; D gene: TRBD1; V gene: TRBV14; CDR3 DNA: TGTGCCAGCAGCCAAGTAGGTCGGGACAGAAGGTACGAGCAGTACTTC; CDR3 protein: CASSQVGRDRRYEQYF
J gene: TRBJ2-3; clone size: .; D gene: .; V gene: TRBV3-1/TRBV3-2; CDR3 DNA: TGTGCCAGCAGCCAAGGAGGACCCACAGATACGCAGTATTTT; CDR3 protein: CASSQGGPTDTQYF
J gene: TRBJ2-7; clone size: once; D gene: TRBD2; V gene: TRBV11-2; CDR3 DNA: TGTGCCAGCAGACTACTAGCGGGAGGGCAGAAGCAGTACTTC; CDR3 protein: CASRLLAGGQKQYF
J gene: TRBJ2-2; clone size: .; D gene: TRBD2; V gene: TRBV27; CDR3 DNA: TGTGCCAGCAGTTGGATTAGCGGGAGCACCGGGGAGCTGTTTTTT; CDR3 protein: CASSWISGSTGELFF
J gene: TRBJ2-3; clone size: .; D gene: TRBD1; V gene: TRBV27; CDR3 DNA: TGTGCCAGCAGAAAGGGACAGTACACAGATACGCAGTATTTT; CDR3 protein: CASRKGQYTDTQYF
J gene: TRBJ2-5; clone size: .; D gene: TRBD1; V gene: TRBV15; CDR3 DNA: TGTGCCACCAGCAGTTCGACAGGGTACCAAGAGACCCAGTACTTC; CDR3 protein: CATSSSTGYQETQYF
J gene: TRBJ2-7; clone size: .; D gene: .; V gene: TRBV6-2/TRBV6-3; CDR3 DNA: TGTGCCAGCAGTTACAGGGAGATCTACGAGCAGTACTTC; CDR3 protein: CASSYREIYEQYF
J gene: TRBJ2-5; clone size: .; D gene: .; V gene: TRBV9; CDR3 DNA: TGTGCCAGCAGCGTAGATGAGACCCAGTACTTC; CDR3 protein: CASSVDETQYF
J gene: TRBJ1-1; clone size: .; D gene: .; V gene: TRBV7-9; CDR3 DNA: TGTGCCAGCACCCCTTATGGATCGACTAGCACTGAAGCTTTCTTT; CDR3 protein: CASTPYGSTSTEAFF
J gene: TRBJ1-5; clone size: .; D gene: .; V gene: TRBV4-2; CDR3 DNA: TGTGCCAGCAGCCAAGATAACCAGCCCCAGCATTTT; CDR3 protein: CASSQDNQPQHF
J gene: TRBJ1-2; clone size: .; D gene: TRBD1; V gene: TRBV6-1; CDR3 DNA: TGTGCCAGCAGTGAAACCGGGACAGGGCCCTATGGCTACACCTTC; CDR3 protein: CASSETGTGPYGYTF
J gene: TRBJ2-6; clone size: .; D gene: TRBD2; V gene: TRBV4-2; CDR3 DNA: TGTGCCAGCAGCCCCGACGCGAAGACTAGCGGGTTAGCTGGGGCCAACGTCCTGACTTTC; CDR3 protein: CASSPDAKTSGLAGANVLTF
J gene: TRBJ1-6; clone size: .; D gene: TRBD1; V gene: TRBV9; CDR3 DNA: TGTGCCAGCAGCGTCGGGACAGGGAGTAGTTCACCCCTCCACTTT; CDR3 protein: CASSVGTGSSSPLHF
J gene: TRBJ2-1; clone size: .; D gene: .; V gene: TRBV28; CDR3 DNA: TGTGCCAGCAGCCTCACTAGTAACCATGAGCAGTTCTTC; CDR3 protein: CASSLTSNHEQFF
J gene: TRBJ2-3; clone size: .; D gene: .; V gene: TRBV5-1; CDR3 DNA: TGCGCCAGCAGCTCCCCATCCGGGGATACGCAGTATTTT; CDR3 protein: CASSSPSGDTQYF
J gene: TRBJ1-4; clone size: .; D gene: .; V gene: TRBV28; CDR3 DNA: TGTGCCAGCAGTAGGTGGGGGAGGGGTGAAAAACTGTTTTTT; CDR3 protein: CASSRWGRGEKLFF
J gene: TRBJ2-3; clone size: once; D gene: TRBD1; V gene: TRBV28; CDR3 DNA: TGTGCCAGCAGTTTAGGCGGGACAGGGAGTGGGCCAGATACGCAGTATTTT; CDR3 protein: CASSLGGTGSGPDTQYF
J gene: TRBJ2-1; clone size: .; D gene: TRBD2; V gene: TRBV7-9; CDR3 DNA: TGTGCCAGCAGCTTAGTGTCTAGCGGGAGTAATGAGCAGTTCTTC; CDR3 protein: CASSLVSSGSNEQFF
J gene: TRBJ2-7; clone size: .; D gene: .; V gene: TRBV19; CDR3 DNA: TGTGCCAGTAGTATCAGGCTCGCAAGGCTATACGAGCAGTACTTC; CDR3 protein: CASSIRLARLYEQYF
J gene: TRBJ2-7; clone size: .; D gene: TRBD2; V gene: TRBV4-3; CDR3 DNA: TGCGCCAGCAGCCAAGGGACTAGCCAAAACTACGAGCAGTACTTC; CDR3 protein: CASSQGTSQNYEQYF
J gene: TRBJ2-2; clone size: .; D gene: .; V gene: TRBV2; CDR3 DNA: TGTGCCACGAGGCCTCAGGGGAACACCGGGGAGCTGTTTTTT; CDR3 protein: CATRPQGNTGELFF
J gene: TRBJ2-1; clone size: once; D gene: .; V gene: TRBV6-5; CDR3 DNA: TGTGCCAGCAGTAATAGCCCGAGGAATGAGCAGTTCTTC; CDR3 protein: CASSNSPRNEQFF
J gene: TRBJ2-7; clone size: few; D gene: .; V gene: TRBV4-1; CDR3 DNA: TGCGCCAGCAGCCAAGATCACACCTACTACGAGCAGTACTTC; CDR3 protein: CASSQDHTYYEQYF
J gene: TRBJ2-5; clone size: .; D gene: TRBD1; V gene: TRBV14; CDR3 DNA: TGTGCCAGCAGCCACTCAACAGGGGCCCTGGGGACCCAGTACTTC; CDR3 protein: CASSHSTGALGTQYF
J gene: TRBJ1-1; clone size: .; D gene: .; V gene: TRBV2; CDR3 DNA: TGTGCCAGCAGCGCTCTGGGACCGAGCACTGAAGCTTTCTTT; CDR3 protein: CASSALGPSTEAFF
J gene: TRBJ1-1; clone size: .; D gene: .; V gene: TRBV2; CDR3 DNA: TGTGCCAGCTTCCCCGGGGCACAAAGAAAGAACACTGAAGCTTTCTTT; CDR3 protein: CASFPGAQRKNTEAFF
J gene: TRBJ2-5; clone size: .; D gene: .; V gene: TRBV5-4; CDR3 DNA: TGTGCCAGCAGCGAGGGACTTATAGAGACCCAGTACTTC; CDR3 protein: CASSEGLIETQYF